A single sample is the source of the 4 T cell receptor beta chains below, sequenced in a study of T cell responses to AZD1222 COVID-19 vaccine. Profiled with immunoSEQ multiplex PCR; TCRdb holds only in-frame clones, not every one. In the table there are some 78,000 clones, about 83% of which are singletons. The sample consisted of peripheral blood, taken 28 days after the second AZD1222 dose. These receptor sequences come from an adult who received the AZD1222 COVID-19 vaccine.

The DNA of the CDR3 is TGTGCCAGTAGTGAAAAGGGCGGGGGAGGAACCTACAATGAGCAGTTCTTC. This codes for CASSEKGGGGTYNEQFF. V gene TRBV19 combines with J gene TRBJ2-1, with 7 positions matching TRBD2. CDR3 length: 17 amino acids. J was trimmed by 2 bases and V by 5 bases; bases with no gene match: 12. Germline CDR1 LNHDA, CDR2 SQIVND (reference sequence).

V is TRBV6-5 and J is TRBJ2-6; D gene unclear. Per the germline V gene, CDR1 is MNHEY and CDR2 is SVGAGI. This CDR3 region has 15 residues. The germline V and J ends were trimmed by 8 bases and 0 bases, with 11 bases remaining between them. CDR3 in DNA: TGTGCCAGCTCTTCCGCCCTCTCTGGGGCCAACGTCCTGACTTTC. Its translation: CASSSALSGANVLTF.

This clone was found a few times. This chain connects TRBV2 to TRBJ1-5; 8 bases match TRBD1. CDR1 and CDR2 (germline): SNHLY, FYNNEI. The CDR3 length is 13 residues. Trimming cost V 10 bases and J 5 bases; bases outside gene matches: 7. The CDR3 DNA reads as TGTGCCATCCAGGACAGGGACGATCAGCCCCAGCATTTT. Translation gives CAIQDRDDQPQHF.

The chain has TRBV15 and TRBJ1-1; D is ambiguous. V was cut by 0 bases and J by 2 bases, with 7 bases left in between. The CDR3 extends over 14 amino acids. Germline V gene sequence: CDR1 LNHNV, CDR2 YYDKDF (reference sequence). CDR3 in amino acids: CATSRDLGNTEAFF. Here the CDR3 DNA reads TGTGCCACCAGCAGAGATCTGGGAAACACTGAAGCTTTCTTT. The complete variable domain, with remaining parts taken from reference TRBV15 and TRBJ1-1, reads DAMVIQNPRYQVTQFGKPVTLSCSQTLNHNVMYWYQQKSSQAPKLLFHYYDKDFNNEADTPDNFQSRRPNTSFCFLDIRSPGLGDTAMYLCATSRDLGNTEAFFGQGTRLTVV.